This paragraph covers one T cell receptor (beta chain) sequence. This clone may be a read error of a much larger clone one base away. The entry originates in a study of T cells in Graves' hyperthyroidism and ophthalmopathy. Together with thyroid ultrasound, orbital computed tomography, serum thyroxine and TRAb, clinical symptoms were used for diagnoses. Researchers amplified the TCR beta CDR3 regions from RNA transcripts. RT-PCR in the first round (using the HTBI primer set) targeted the TCR CDR3. MiXCR, run by TCRdb on the multiplex PCR reads, gives a single entry per CDR3 protein. The repertoire holds hundreds of thousands of distinct CDR3 sequences, roughly 37% seen once, with 8.9% in the top ten. The CDR3 extends over 12 amino acids. Per germline, CDR1 SGHDT and CDR2 YYEEEE. Between the trimmed V and J ends, which lost 2 bases and 4 bases, there was a span of 6 bases.

Sample: blood. The gene calls are TRBV5-6 and TRBJ1-1; no reliable D call. The sequence came from a man between 18 and 35 years old with Graves' hyperthyroidism. CDR3 amino acids: CASSFASTEAFF. The CDR3 DNA reads as TGTGCCAGCAGCTTCGCGAGCACTGAAGCTTTCTTT.